The 25 T cell receptor beta chains listed next were all sequenced from one sample in a study of blood T cell repertoires in COVID-19. Sequenced by immunoSEQ multiplex PCR; TCRdb stores in-frame clones only, minus some. Altogether 15,000 to 20,000 clones are present, less than 90% being singletons, with the ten largest covering about 15%. Sequencing was performed on peripheral blood. Source of these receptors: a human donor in a cohort sampled during active COVID-19.

The chain joins TRBV6-2 or TRBV6-3 to TRBJ2-7; TRBD2 agrees at 10 bases. The CDR3 has 15 residues. The V gene end was trimmed by 7 bases and the J gene end by 1 base; junction bases not matched to a gene: 7. The germline gives CDR1 MNHEY, CDR2 SVGEGT. The CDR3 region is CASIPGGLASYEQYF. CDR3 nucleotides: TGTGCCAGCATCCCCGGGGGACTAGCGTCCTACGAGCAGTACTTC.

The chain joins TRBV10-3 to TRBJ2-1, with D possibly matching TRBD1 (5 bases). V lost 8 bases and J lost 6, with 11 bases in between. CDR3 length: 12 residues. Germline V lookup: CDR1 ENHRY, CDR2 SYGVKD. The CDR3 loop reads CAIQGSGNEQFF. The CDR3 bases are TGTGCCATCCAGGGATCCGGCAATGAGCAGTTCTTC.

The V and J genes are TRBV24-1 and TRBJ2-1; D perhaps matches TRBD1 (6 bases). V lost 7 bases to trimming and J lost 5 bases, with 17 bases between them. Germline V gives CDR1 KGHDR, CDR2 SFDVKD. This CDR3 contains 15 residues. The CDR3, as DNA: TGTGCCACCAGCCCCGACAGGCTACTCAACAATGAGCAGTTCTTC. Its protein product is CATSPDRLLNNEQFF.

In regard to this clone: The limits of the CDR3 on the DNA are not certain, so only TCRdb's listed CDR3 is given. The chain recombines TRBV24-1 with TRBJ2-5; the table names TRBD2, a call not compared with the DNA. CDR1 KGHDR and CDR2 SFDVKD come from the germline V gene. The CDR3 extends over 15 residues, inclusive of both ends. The CDR3 sequence: CATSTSGGPQETQYF.

The chain has TRBV4-3 and TRBJ2-3; TRBD2 aligns across 9 bases. Per the germline V gene, CDR1 is LGHNA and CDR2 is YSLEER. This CDR3 is built from 16 residues. V was clipped by 1 base and J by 2 bases; unmatched bases: 4. The CDR3 region is CASSQGAGGTTDTQYF. In nucleotides, the CDR3 is TGCGCCAGCAGCCAAGGGGCGGGGGGGACCACAGATACGCAGTATTTT.

The chain couples TRBV5-1 to TRBJ2-2; 11 bases agree with TRBD2. The CDR3 is 14 amino acids. CDR1 is SGHRS, CDR2 YFSETQ, per germline. Losses at the gene ends were 4 bases for V and 8 bases for J; bases not matched to a gene: 4. The CDR3 region is CASSPGTSGGELFF. Here the CDR3 DNA reads TGCGCCAGCAGCCCCGGGACTAGCGGAGGGGAGCTGTTTTTT.

This chain joins TRBV19 and TRBJ2-1; 10 bases line up with TRBD1. With 6 bases clipped from V and 7 bases from J, the junction kept 3 bases outside the gene matches. The CDR3 runs to 13 residues. Looked up from germline, CDR1 is LNHDA and CDR2 is SQIVND (reference sequence). The CDR3 loop is CASRTGGRNEQFF. CDR3 DNA: TGTGCCAGTAGGACAGGGGGCAGGAATGAGCAGTTCTTC.

The CDR3, as DNA: TGTGCCAGCAGTTTACGCTTCCAGGGATTTAAGGATGGCTACACCTTC. Protein product: CASSLRFQGFKDGYTF. The chain recombines TRBV28 with TRBJ1-2, with D maybe TRBD1 (5 bases). With 2 bases removed from V and 6 bases from J, the gap between germline ends came to 19 bases. The CDR3 consists of 16 residues. Germline loops: CDR1 MDHEN, CDR2 SYDVKM.

This clone was seen once. V gene TRBV7-2 combines with J gene TRBJ2-1; D is possibly TRBD2 (7 bases). Germline CDR1 is SGHTA and CDR2 is FQGNSA. This CDR3 is built from 14 residues. V lost 5 bases and J 15 bases, leaving 23 bases between the germline ends. Written as DNA, the CDR3 is TGTGCCAGCAGCCCAGGGGCGGGGGCACTTATAGGGTTCTTC. Its translation is CASSPGAGALIGFF. Complete variable domain (other parts from reference TRBV7-2 and TRBJ2-1): GAGVSQSPSNKVTEKGKDVELRCDPISGHTALYWYRQSLGQGLEFLIYFQGNSAPDKSGLPSDRFSAERTGGSVSTLTIQRTQQEDSAVYLCASSPGAGALIGFFGPGTRLTVL.

J is TRBJ2-1 and V is TRBV5-6, with no clear D. CDR1 is SGHDT and CDR2 is YYEEEE in the germline V gene. Trimming pared 3 bases from V and 0 bases from J, leaving 13 bases between. The CDR3 sequence is 16 residues long. For the CDR3, the DNA is TGTGCCAGCAGCTCTCCACGGGTGCGCTCCTACAATGAGCAGTTCTTC. Translating gives CASSSPRVRSYNEQFF.

In this sample, this clone turned up once. The rearrangement joins TRBV28 to TRBJ1-2, with 11 bases aligning to TRBD1. Germline-derived CDR1 and CDR2 are MDHEN and SYDVKM. The V and J ends lost 4 bases and 5 bases, in that order; junction bases with no gene match: 9. The CDR3 sequence is 16 residues long. The CDR3 reads CASSWGQGDSGYGYTF. DNA of the CDR3: TGTGCCAGCAGTTGGGGACAGGGGGACTCCGGGTATGGCTACACCTTC.

This chain connects TRBV6-6 to TRBJ2-5, with 9 bases aligning to TRBD1. The CDR3 has 14 amino acids. J gave up 4 bases and V 5 bases, and 5 bases lay outside the gene matches. Germline V gene lookup returns CDR1 MNHNY and CDR2 SVGAGI (reference sequence). CDR3 DNA sequence: TGTGCCAGCAGTCAGACAGGGGGGGTAGAGACCCAGTACTTC. Its protein is CASSQTGGVETQYF.

In this sample, this clone turned up a few times. This chain uses TRBV3-1 (or the pseudogene TRBV3-2) with TRBJ1-5, with no clear D. Germline lookup yields CDR1 LGHDT and CDR2 YNNKEL (reference sequence). Trimming pared 0 bases from V and 4 bases from J, leaving 16 bases between. This CDR3 is built from 17 residues. The CDR3 region has the DNA TGTGCCAGCAGCCAAGATGGGCAGTCCTCCCAAAATCAGCCCCAGCATTTT. Translating it yields CASSQDGQSSQNQPQHF.

This clone was detected only once. The rearrangement uses TRBV28 and TRBJ1-4, with D perhaps TRBD1 (5 bases). Germline V gives CDR1 MDHEN, CDR2 SYDVKM. V dropped 6 bases and J dropped 0 bases, with 11 bases sitting between them. This CDR3 is 15 amino acids long. The CDR3 region is CASRRQSATNEKLFF. CDR3 nucleotide sequence: TGTGCCAGCAGACGACAGTCTGCAACTAATGAAAAACTGTTTTTT.

The chain combines TRBV5-4 with TRBJ2-5, with 8 bases aligning to TRBD1. The CDR3 runs to 17 residues. Germline lookup yields CDR1 SGHNT and CDR2 YYREEE (reference sequence). The J segment lost 4 bases and the V segment lost 4 bases, leaving 15 bases of the junction unmatched. The CDR3 spells CASSNPQHRGKGETQYF. The CDR3 DNA sequence: TGTGCCAGCAGCAATCCTCAGCACAGGGGGAAAGGAGAGACCCAGTACTTC.

J is TRBJ2-7 and V is TRBV19, with D maybe TRBD2 (5 bases). V lost 5 bases to trimming and J lost 6 bases, with 14 bases between them. The germline V gene has CDR1 LNHDA and CDR2 SQIVND (reference sequence). The CDR3 has 13 residues. The CDR3 DNA is TGTGCCAGTAGTCTCAGGATCAGCGGCGAGCAGTACTTC. It codes for CASSLRISGEQYF.

This chain uses TRBV7-9 with TRBJ2-1, with 11 bases that match TRBD2. V lost 5 bases to trimming and J lost 4 bases; unmatched junction nucleotides: 13. This CDR3 comprises 18 residues. Germline V gene data show CDR1 as SEHNR and CDR2 as FQNEAQ (reference sequence). The CDR3 region is CASSPPSGGRGSYNEQFF. CDR3 sequence (DNA): TGTGCCAGCAGCCCCCCTAGCGGGGGGCGGGGGAGTTACAATGAGCAGTTCTTC.

Sample share makes this clone medium-sized. CDR3 DNA: TGTGCCAGCAGTTTATCGGTCCGGACTAGCGGAACCTACGAGCAGTACTTC. The encoded protein is CASSLSVRTSGTYEQYF. The chain combines TRBV27 with TRBJ2-7, with 10 bases matching TRBD2. CDR1 and CDR2 from the germline V gene are MNHEY and SMNVEV (reference sequence). The CDR3 extends over 17 amino acids. Trimming took 0 bases from V and 2 from J; bases not matched to a gene: 7.

This chain joins TRBV18 and TRBJ1-5, with 7 bases matching TRBD1. With 3 bases clipped from V and 5 bases from J, the junction kept 10 bases outside the gene matches. The CDR3 totals 16 residues. The germline V gene encodes CDR1 KGHSH and CDR2 LQKENI. The CDR3 loop is CASSPQNRQGDQPQHF. The CDR3 DNA reads as TGTGCCAGCTCACCGCAGAACCGACAGGGCGATCAGCCCCAGCATTTT.

V is TRBV2 and J is TRBJ2-3; 16 bases map to TRBD2. V shed 5 bases and J 6 bases; nucleotides not matched to a gene: 2. From germline, CDR1 is SNHLY and CDR2 FYNNEI. This CDR3 spans 15 amino acids. In DNA form, the CDR3 reads TGTGCCAGCAGTTGGGGACTAGCGGGAGGGGATACGCAGTATTTT. This sequence encodes CASSWGLAGGDTQYF.

The chain joins TRBV7-3 to TRBJ1-4; D gene ambiguous. The CDR3 spans 14 residues. With 2 bases removed from V and 8 bases from J, the gap between germline ends came to 12 bases. Looked up from germline, CDR1 is SGHTA and CDR2 is FQGTGA. The CDR3 nucleotides are TGTGCCAGCAGCTTAGGGAGGGTCCGAGAAAAACTGTTTTTT. Translated: CASSLGRVREKLFF.

CDR3 amino acids: CASSVNPQVSSGNTIYF. The CDR3 nucleotides read TGTGCCAGCAGCGTTAATCCTCAGGTTTCATCTGGAAACACCATATATTTT. The gene calls are TRBV9 and TRBJ1-3; D gene unclear. Germline values: CDR1 SGDLS, CDR2 YYNGEE. This CDR3 has 17 residues. V lost 2 bases, J lost 1 base, and 16 bases lay in between.

This clone was counted only a few times. V is TRBV7-9 and J is TRBJ1-1; D unclear. The CDR3 runs 15 residues. Trimming shortened V by 1 base and J by 3 bases, and 12 bases separated the two germline ends. From germline, CDR1 is SEHNR and CDR2 FQNEAQ (reference sequence). DNA of the CDR3: TGTGCCAGCAGCTTAGTATCTGGGCTTTACACTGAAGCTTTCTTT. Its translation is CASSLVSGLYTEAFF.

The J gene is TRBJ2-1, the V gene TRBV5-1, with 10 nucleotides matching TRBD1. Germline values: CDR1 SGHRS, CDR2 YFSETQ. The length of the CDR3 is 14 residues. V lost 6 bases and J lost 9; bases outside the gene matches: 9. The CDR3 sequence: CASTTGTGVGEQFF. The CDR3 nucleotides are TGCGCCAGCACCACCGGGACAGGGGTCGGTGAGCAGTTCTTC.

The rearrangement joins TRBV7-9 to TRBJ2-7; 7 bases are a match to TRBD1. CDR1 and CDR2 from the germline V gene are SEHNR and FQNEAQ (reference sequence). The CDR3 loop spans 12 amino acids. After removal of 9 bases from V and 6 bases from J, the junction contained 8 bases not matched to a gene. DNA for the CDR3: TGTGCCAGTGACAGGGAAGGTCGCGAGCAGTACTTC. Its translation: CASDREGREQYF.